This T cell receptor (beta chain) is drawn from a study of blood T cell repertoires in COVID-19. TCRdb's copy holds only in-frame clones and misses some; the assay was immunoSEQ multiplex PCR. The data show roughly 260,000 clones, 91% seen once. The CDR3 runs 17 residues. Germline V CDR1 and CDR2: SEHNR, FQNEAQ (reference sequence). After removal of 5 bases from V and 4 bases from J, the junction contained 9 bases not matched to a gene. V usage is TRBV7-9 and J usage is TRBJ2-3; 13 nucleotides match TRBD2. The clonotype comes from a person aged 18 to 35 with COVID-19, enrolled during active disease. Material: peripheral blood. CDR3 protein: CASSTTTSGRASDTQYF. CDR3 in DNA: TGTGCCAGCAGCACGACAACTAGCGGGAGGGCCTCAGATACGCAGTATTTT.